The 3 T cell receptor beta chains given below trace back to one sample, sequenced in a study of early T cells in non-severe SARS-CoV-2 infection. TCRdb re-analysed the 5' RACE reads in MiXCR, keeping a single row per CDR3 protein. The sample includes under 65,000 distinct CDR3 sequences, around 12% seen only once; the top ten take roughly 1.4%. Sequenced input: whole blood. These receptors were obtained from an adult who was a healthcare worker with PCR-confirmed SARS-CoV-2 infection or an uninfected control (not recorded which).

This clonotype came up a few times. The DNA for the CDR3 is TGTGCCAGCAGCTTAGACTCACCTCGGGGCCACGCGGCAGAGACCCAGTACTTC. The encoded protein is CASSLDSPRGHAAETQYF. The genes are TRBV7-2 and TRBJ2-5, with D tentatively TRBD1 or TRBD2 (5 bases each). The V end lost 1 base, the J end lost 4 bases, and 22 bases lay between the germline ends. The CDR3 extends over 18 amino acids. Looked up from germline, CDR1 is SGHTA and CDR2 is FQGNSA.

CDR3 sequence reads: CASSRSSTDTQYF. The CDR3 DNA follows: TGCGCCAGCAGTCGTTCCAGCACAGATACGCAGTATTTT. The rearrangement uses TRBV5-1 and TRBJ2-3, with D hard to call. Germline CDR1 and CDR2: SGHRS and YFSETQ. This CDR3 contains 13 residues. The V end was cut by 5 bases, the J end by 0 bases, with 7 bases between.

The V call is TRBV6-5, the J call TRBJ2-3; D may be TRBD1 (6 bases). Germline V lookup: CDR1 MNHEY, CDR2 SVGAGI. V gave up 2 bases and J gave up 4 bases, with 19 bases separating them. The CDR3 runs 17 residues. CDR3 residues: CASSYASRDTFADTQYF. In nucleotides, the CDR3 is TGTGCCAGCAGTTACGCTTCCCGGGACACTTTCGCAGATACGCAGTATTTT.